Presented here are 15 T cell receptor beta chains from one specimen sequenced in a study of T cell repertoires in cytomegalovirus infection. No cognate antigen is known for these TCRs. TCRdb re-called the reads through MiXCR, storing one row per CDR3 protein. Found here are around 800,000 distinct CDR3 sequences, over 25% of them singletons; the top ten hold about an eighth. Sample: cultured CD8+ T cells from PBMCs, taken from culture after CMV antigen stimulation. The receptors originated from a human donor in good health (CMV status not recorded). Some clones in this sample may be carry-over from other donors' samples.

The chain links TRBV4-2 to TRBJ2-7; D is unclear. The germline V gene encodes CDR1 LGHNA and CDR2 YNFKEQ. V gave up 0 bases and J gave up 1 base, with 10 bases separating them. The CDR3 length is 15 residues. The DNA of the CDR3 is TGTGCCAGCAGCCAAGATCGGTCAGTTTCCTACGAGCAGTACTTC. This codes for CASSQDRSVSYEQYF.

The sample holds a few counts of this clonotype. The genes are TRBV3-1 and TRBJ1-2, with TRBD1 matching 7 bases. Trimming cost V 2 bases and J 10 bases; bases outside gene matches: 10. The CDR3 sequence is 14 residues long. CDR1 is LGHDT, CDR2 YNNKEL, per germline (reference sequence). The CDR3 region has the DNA TGTGCCAGCAGCCAATCCCCCCGGACAGGAGTCTACACCTTC. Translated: CASSQSPRTGVYTF.

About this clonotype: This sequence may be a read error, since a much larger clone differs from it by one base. The CDR3 spells CVSSLPTSGVTGELFF. CDR3 nucleotides: TGTGTCAGCAGCCTCCCGACTAGCGGTGTAACCGGGGAGCTGTTTTTT. The chain employs TRBV7-3 and TRBJ2-2; 9 nucleotides agree with TRBD2. The CDR3 extends over 16 amino acids. Germline assignment: CDR1 SGHTA and CDR2 FQGTGA.

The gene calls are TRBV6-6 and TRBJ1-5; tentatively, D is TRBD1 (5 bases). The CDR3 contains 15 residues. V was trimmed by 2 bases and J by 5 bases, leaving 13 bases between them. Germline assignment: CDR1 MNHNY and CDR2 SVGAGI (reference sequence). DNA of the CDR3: TGTGCCAGCAGTTACAGTCCGGACACCTATCAGCCCCAGCATTTT. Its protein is CASSYSPDTYQPQHF.

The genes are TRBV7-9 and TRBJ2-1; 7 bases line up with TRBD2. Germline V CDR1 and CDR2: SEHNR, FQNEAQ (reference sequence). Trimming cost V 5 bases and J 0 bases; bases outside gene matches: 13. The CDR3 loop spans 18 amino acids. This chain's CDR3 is CASSPTRETSSSYNEQFF. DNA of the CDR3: TGTGCCAGCAGCCCCACGCGAGAGACTAGCAGCTCCTACAATGAGCAGTTCTTC.

CDR3 sequence reads: CASSSMGLAGINEQFF. The CDR3 DNA sequence: TGTGCCAGCAGCTCTATGGGGCTAGCGGGGATTAATGAGCAGTTCTTC. V gene TRBV5-6 combines with J gene TRBJ2-1, with 9 bases identical to TRBD2. The V and J ends lost 3 bases and 7 bases, in that order; junction bases with no gene match: 11. Germline lookup yields CDR1 SGHDT and CDR2 YYEEEE. The CDR3 is 16 amino acids.

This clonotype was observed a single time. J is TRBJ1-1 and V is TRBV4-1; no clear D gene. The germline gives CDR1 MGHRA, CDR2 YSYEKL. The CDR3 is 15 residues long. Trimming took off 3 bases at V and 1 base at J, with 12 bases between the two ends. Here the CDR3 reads CASSHRSGPNTEAFF. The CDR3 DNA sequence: TGCGCCAGCAGCCATCGGTCTGGCCCGAACACTGAAGCTTTCTTT.

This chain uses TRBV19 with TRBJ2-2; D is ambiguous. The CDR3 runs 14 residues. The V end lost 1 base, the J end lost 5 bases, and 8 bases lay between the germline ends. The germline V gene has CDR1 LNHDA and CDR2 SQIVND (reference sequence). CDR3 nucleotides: TGTGCCAGTAGTATAGTTCCACAAACCGGGGAGCTGTTTTTT. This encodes CASSIVPQTGELFF.

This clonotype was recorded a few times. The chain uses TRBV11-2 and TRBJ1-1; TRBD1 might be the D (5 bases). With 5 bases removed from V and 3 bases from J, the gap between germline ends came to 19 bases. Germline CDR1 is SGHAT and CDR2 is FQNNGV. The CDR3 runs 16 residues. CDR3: CASSPWGGRGDTEAFF. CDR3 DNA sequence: TGTGCCAGCAGCCCGTGGGGGGGTCGGGGCGACACTGAAGCTTTCTTT.

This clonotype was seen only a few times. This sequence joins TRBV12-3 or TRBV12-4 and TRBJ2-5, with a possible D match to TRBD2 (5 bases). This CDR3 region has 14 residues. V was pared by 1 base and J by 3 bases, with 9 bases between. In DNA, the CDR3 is TGTGCCAGCAGTTTAGGGGTCGGGGAAGAGACCCAGTACTTC. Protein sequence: CASSLGVGEETQYF.

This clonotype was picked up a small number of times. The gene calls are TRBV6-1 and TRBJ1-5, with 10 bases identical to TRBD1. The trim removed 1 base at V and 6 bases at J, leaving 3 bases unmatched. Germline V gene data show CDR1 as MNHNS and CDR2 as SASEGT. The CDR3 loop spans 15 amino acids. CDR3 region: CASSEGQGASQPQHF. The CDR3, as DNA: TGTGCCAGCAGTGAAGGACAGGGGGCAAGTCAGCCCCAGCATTTT.

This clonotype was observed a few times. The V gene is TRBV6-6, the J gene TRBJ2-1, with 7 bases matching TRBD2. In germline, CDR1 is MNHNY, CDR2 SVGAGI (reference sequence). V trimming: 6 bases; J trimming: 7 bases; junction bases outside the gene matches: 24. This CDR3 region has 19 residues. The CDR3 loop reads CASRYSSGDSPKGKNEQFF. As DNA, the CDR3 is TGTGCCAGCAGATATAGCAGCGGGGATTCCCCTAAAGGCAAGAATGAGCAGTTCTTC.

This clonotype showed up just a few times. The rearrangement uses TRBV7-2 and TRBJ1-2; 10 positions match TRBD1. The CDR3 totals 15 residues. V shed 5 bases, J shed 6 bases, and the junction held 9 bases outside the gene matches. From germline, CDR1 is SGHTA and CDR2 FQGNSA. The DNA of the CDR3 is TGTGCCAGCAGCCTAGGGGACAGGGGAAGGAATGGCTACACCTTC. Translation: CASSLGDRGRNGYTF.

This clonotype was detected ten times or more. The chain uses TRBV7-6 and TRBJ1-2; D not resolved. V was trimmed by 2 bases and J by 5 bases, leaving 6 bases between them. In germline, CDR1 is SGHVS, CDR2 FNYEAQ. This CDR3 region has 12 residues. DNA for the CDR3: TGTGCCAGCAGCTTAAAGGGTTATGGCTACACCTTC. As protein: CASSLKGYGYTF. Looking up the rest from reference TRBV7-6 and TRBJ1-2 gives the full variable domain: GAGVSQSPRYKVTKRGQDVALRCDPISGHVSLYWYRQALGQGPEFLTYFNYEAQQDKSGLPNDRFSAERPEGSISTLTIQRTEQRDSAMYRCASSLKGYGYTFGSGTRLTVV.

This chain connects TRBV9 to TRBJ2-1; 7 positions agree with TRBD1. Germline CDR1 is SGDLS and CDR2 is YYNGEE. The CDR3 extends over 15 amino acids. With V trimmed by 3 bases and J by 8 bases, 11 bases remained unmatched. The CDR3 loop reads CASSAQGVIHDEQFF. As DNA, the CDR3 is TGTGCCAGCAGCGCTCAGGGGGTAATTCACGATGAGCAGTTCTTC.